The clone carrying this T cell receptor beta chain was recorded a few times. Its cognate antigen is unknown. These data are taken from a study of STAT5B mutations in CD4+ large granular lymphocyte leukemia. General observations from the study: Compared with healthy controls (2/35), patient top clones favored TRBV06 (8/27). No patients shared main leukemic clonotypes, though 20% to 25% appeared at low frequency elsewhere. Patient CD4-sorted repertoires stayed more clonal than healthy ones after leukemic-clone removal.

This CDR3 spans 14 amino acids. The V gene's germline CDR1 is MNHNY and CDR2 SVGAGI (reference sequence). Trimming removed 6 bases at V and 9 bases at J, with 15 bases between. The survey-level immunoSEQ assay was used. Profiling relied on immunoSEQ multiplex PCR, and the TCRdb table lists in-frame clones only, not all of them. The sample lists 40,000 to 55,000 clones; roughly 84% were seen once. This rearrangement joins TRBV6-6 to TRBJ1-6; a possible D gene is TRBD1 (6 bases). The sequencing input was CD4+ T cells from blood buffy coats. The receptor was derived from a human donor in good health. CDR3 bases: TGTGCCAGCAGGCTTACAGGGATTGGTTCACCCCTCCACTTT. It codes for CASRLTGIGSPLHF.